The clone carrying this T cell receptor beta chain came up a few times. Antigen specificity is unknown. Sequence at one end of the junction differs from germline and may be a read error. A 10-nucleotide random UMI tagged transcripts in template-switch 5'RACE cDNA synthesis. TCRdb reprocessed the 5' RACE reads via MiXCR and lists one record per CDR3 protein. The table includes some 120,000 distinct CDR3 sequences, about 3.2% detected once. This sample is part of a study of neurological immune-mediated disorders. The study, taken as a whole, reports: According to phylogenetic grouping, one related-CDR3 cluster, a possible signature, contained the repertoires of 18 of 34 multiple sclerosis patients.

Germline V lookup: CDR1 ENHRY, CDR2 SYGVKD. The CDR3 extends over 15 amino acids. This chain links TRBV10-3 with TRBJ1-6, with D perhaps TRBD1 (5 bases). The sequence was collected from a young woman with multiple sclerosis. The sample comprised PBMCs. CDR3 in DNA: TGTGCCATCAGTGAGGCCGGGGGTGGTAATTCACACCTCCACTTT. Translation gives CAISEAGGGNSHLHF.